This TCR beta chain emerged from a study of T cells in Graves' hyperthyroidism and ophthalmopathy. Study-wide context: Specimen type is peripheral blood, collected at initial diagnosis prior to any treatment.

Graves' hyperthyroidism was deemed stable given no ophthalmopathy progression within 18 months. Hyperthyroidism had been newly diagnosed in patients aged 18 to 65, and its duration was under 2 months. V lost 6 bases and J lost 4, with 17 bases in between. Germline V CDR1 and CDR2: SGHRS, YFSETQ. This CDR3 has 15 amino acids. Amplification of TCR beta CDR3 regions was performed using RNA transcripts as template. A first-round RT-PCR of the TCR CDR3 used the HTBI primer set. A single record per CDR3 protein comes from TCRdb applying MiXCR to the multiplex PCR reads. Among hundreds of thousands of distinct CDR3 sequences listed, about 17% were seen once. This clonotype was observed a handful of times. Its antigen is not identified. Study-wide results and caveats: Blood also showed most of the thyroid clonotypes that were expanded above 0.001.

The TCR was taken from a woman aged 25 to 45 with Graves' hyperthyroidism. The sequenced material came from blood. The chain carries TRBV5-1 and TRBJ2-1; D tentatively reads TRBD1 or TRBD2 (5 bases each). DNA for the CDR3: TGCGCCAGCACATCCACGACGGGGCGTTACAATGAGCAGTTCTTC. It codes for CASTSTTGRYNEQFF. The variable domain in full, completed from reference TRBV5-1 and TRBJ2-1, reads KAGVTQTPRYLIKTRGQQVTLSCSPISGHRSVSWYQQTPGQGLQFLFEYFSETQRNKGNFPGRFSGRQFSNSRSEMNVSTLELGDSALYLCASTSTTGRYNEQFFGPGTRLTVL.